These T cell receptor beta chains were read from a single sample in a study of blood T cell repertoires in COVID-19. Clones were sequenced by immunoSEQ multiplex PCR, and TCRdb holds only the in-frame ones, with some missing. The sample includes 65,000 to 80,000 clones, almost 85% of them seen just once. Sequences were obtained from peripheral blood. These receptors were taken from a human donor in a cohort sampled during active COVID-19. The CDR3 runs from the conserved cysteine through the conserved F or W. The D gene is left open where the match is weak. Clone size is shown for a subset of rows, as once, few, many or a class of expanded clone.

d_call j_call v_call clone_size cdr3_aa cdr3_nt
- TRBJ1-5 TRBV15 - CATSHTAGQPQHF TGTGCCACCAGCCATACAGCGGGTCAGCCCCAGCATTTT
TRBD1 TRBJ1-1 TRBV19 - CASSKDRGFTEAFF TGTGCCAGTAGTAAAGACAGGGGGTTCACTGAAGCTTTCTTT
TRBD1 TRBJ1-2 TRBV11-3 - CASSLVAGGVNGYTF TGTGCCAGCAGCTTAGTCGCAGGGGGCGTAAATGGCTACACCTTC
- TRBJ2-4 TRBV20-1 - CSASGAVPKNIQYF TGCAGTGCTAGTGGGGCAGTGCCGAAAAACATTCAGTACTTC
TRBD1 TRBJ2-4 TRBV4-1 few CASSQVWDRNSLAKNIQYF TGCGCCAGCAGCCAAGTTTGGGACAGGAACAGCCTAGCCAAAAACATTCAGTACTTC
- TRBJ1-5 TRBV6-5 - CASSYRAVGEGQPQHF TGTGCCAGCAGTTACCGAGCAGTTGGCGAGGGTCAGCCCCAGCATTTT
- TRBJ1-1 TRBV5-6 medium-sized CASSSPSDSMNTEAFF TGTGCCAGCAGCTCCCCCTCCGACAGCATGAACACTGAAGCTTTCTTT
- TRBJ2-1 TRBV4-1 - CASSQADFYNEQFF TGCGCCAGCAGCCAAGCGGACTTCTACAATGAGCAGTTCTTC
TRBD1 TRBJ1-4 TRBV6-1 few CASSEALLVGQGTSTNEKLFF TGTGCCAGCAGTGAAGCGCTTCTTGTGGGACAGGGTACATCGACTAATGAAAAACTGTTTTTT
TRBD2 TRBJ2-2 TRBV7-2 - CASRGAGTSFRAGELFF TGTGCCAGCAGGGGAGCCGGGACTAGCTTTCGGGCCGGGGAGCTGTTTTTT
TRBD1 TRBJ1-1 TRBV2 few CASILQGASEAFF TGTGCCAGCATCCTACAGGGGGCTAGTGAAGCTTTCTTT
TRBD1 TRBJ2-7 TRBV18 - CASSPGTGGDEQYF TGTGCCAGCTCACCGGGGACAGGGGGAGACGAGCAGTACTTC
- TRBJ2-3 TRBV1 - CTSSPVSSAGKKRGTQYF TGCACCAGCAGCCCGGTTTCCTCTGCGGGGAAGAAACGAGGTACGCAGTATTTT
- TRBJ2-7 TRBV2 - CASRLSSEQYF TGTGCCAGCAGGCTTAGTAGCGAGCAGTACTTC
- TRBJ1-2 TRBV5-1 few CASSLEGRGTTGGYTF TGCGCCAGCAGCTTGGAAGGACGGGGGACTACCGGAGGCTACACCTTC
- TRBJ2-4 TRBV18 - CASSLYQGAKNIQYF TGTGCCAGCTCATTGTACCAGGGGGCCAAAAACATTCAGTACTTC
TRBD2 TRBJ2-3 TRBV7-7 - CASSLLSGGSTDTQYF TGTGCTAGCAGCTTGCTAAGCGGGGGGAGCACAGATACGCAGTATTTT
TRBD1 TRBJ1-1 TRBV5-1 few CASSLTGQGRTEAFF TGCGCCAGCAGCCTGACGGGACAGGGGCGGACTGAAGCTTTCTTT
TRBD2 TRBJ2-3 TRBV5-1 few CASSPGGPRTDTQYF TGCGCCAGCAGCCCGGGGGGGCCTAGGACAGATACGCAGTATTTT
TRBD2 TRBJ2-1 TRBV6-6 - CASSYTTSDEQFF TGTGCCAGCAGTTACACGACTAGCGATGAGCAGTTCTTC
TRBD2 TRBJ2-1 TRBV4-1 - CASSQDNTSGGRPSYNEQFF TGCGCCAGCAGCCAAGATAACACTAGCGGGGGGCGTCCGTCCTACAATGAGCAGTTCTTC
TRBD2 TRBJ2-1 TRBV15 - CATSLRGGAYNEQFF TGTGCCACCAGCTTGCGCGGGGGGGCGTACAATGAGCAGTTCTTC
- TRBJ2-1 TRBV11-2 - CASSLDWGRTGQFF TGTGCCAGCAGCTTAGATTGGGGGCGTACAGGGCAGTTCTTC
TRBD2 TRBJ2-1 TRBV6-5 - CASRVAGATYNEQFF TGTGCCAGCAGAGTAGCGGGGGCTACCTACAATGAGCAGTTCTTC